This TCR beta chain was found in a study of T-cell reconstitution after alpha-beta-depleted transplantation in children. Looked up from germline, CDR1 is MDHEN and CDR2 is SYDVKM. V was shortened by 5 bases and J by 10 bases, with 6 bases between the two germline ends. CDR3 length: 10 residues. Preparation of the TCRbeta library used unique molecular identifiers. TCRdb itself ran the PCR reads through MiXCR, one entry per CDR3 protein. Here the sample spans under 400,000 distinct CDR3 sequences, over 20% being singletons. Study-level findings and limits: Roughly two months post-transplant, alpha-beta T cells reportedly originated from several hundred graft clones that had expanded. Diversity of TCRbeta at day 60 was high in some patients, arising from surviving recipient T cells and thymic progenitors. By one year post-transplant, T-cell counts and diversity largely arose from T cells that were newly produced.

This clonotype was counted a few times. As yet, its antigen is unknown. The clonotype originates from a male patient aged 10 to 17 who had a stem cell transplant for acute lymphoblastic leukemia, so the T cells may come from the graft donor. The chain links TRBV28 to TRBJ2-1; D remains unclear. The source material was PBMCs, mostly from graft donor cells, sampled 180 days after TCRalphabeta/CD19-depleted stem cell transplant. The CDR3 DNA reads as TGTGCCAGCAGTACTGGCGAGCAGTTCTTC. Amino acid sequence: CASSTGEQFF.